This entry lists 9 T cell receptor beta chains sequenced from one sample in a study of blood T cells in healthy people across ages. Then a second PCR, running roughly 7 to 11 cycles, was carried out with a sample-barcoded 5' primer and a J-beta primer mix. TCRdb redid the calling of the 5' RACE reads with MiXCR, one entry per CDR3 protein. The sample holds some 710,000 distinct CDR3 sequences; 35% to 60% are singletons and the top ten take 15% to 20%. Sequenced sample: blood. The source is an older man in good health.

In its sample, this clonotype was seen many times. The chain joins TRBV5-1 to TRBJ2-3; unclear D gene. The CDR3 spans 15 residues. The V end was cut by 0 bases, the J end by 3 bases, with 11 bases between. Germline V CDR1 and CDR2: SGHRS, YFSETQ. DNA of the CDR3: TGCGCCAGCAGCTTGGACGGCGTAAAGACAGATACGCAGTATTTT. This sequence encodes CASSLDGVKTDTQYF.

This clonotype occurred many times. The chain links TRBV24-1 to TRBJ2-3, with D perhaps matching TRBD1 (5 bases). V was cut by 7 bases and J by 6 bases, with 16 bases left in between. The CDR3 length is 14 residues. Per the germline V gene, CDR1 is KGHDR and CDR2 is SFDVKD. DNA of the CDR3: TGTGCCACCAGGGCGGCCGGACCAGGGGATACGCAGTATTTT. Translating gives CATRAAGPGDTQYF.

The chain couples TRBV5-5 to TRBJ2-7; D perhaps matches TRBD2 (6 bases). The germline gives CDR1 SGHKS, CDR2 YYEKEE (reference sequence). V was shortened by 4 bases and J by 0 bases, with 20 bases between the two germline ends. The CDR3 is 17 amino acids. This CDR3 is CASSRDGRGDVSYEQYF. CDR3 in DNA: TGTGCCAGCAGCCGGGACGGGAGAGGGGACGTCTCCTACGAGCAGTACTTC.

This clonotype was seen ten or more times. V and J are TRBV18 and TRBJ1-6; D not certain. The length of the CDR3 is 13 residues. Germline V gives CDR1 KGHSH, CDR2 LQKENI. Between the trimmed V and J ends, which lost 3 bases and 8 bases, there was a span of 8 bases. The CDR3 protein is CASSPERDSPLHF. The CDR3 DNA reads as TGTGCCAGCTCACCCGAGAGGGATTCACCCCTCCACTTT. The variable domain in full, with the rest retrieved from reference TRBV18 and TRBJ1-6, is NAGVMQNPRHLVRRRGQEARLRCSPMKGHSHVYWYRQLPEEGLKFMVYLQKENIIDESGMPKERFSAEFPKEGPSILRIQQVVRGDSAAYFCASSPERDSPLHFGNGTRLTVT.

The gene calls are TRBV27 and TRBJ1-2, with 7 bases identical to TRBD1. The V gene end was trimmed by 4 bases and the J gene end by 5 bases; junction bases not matched to a gene: 7. Germline V gives CDR1 MNHEY, CDR2 SMNVEV (reference sequence). The CDR3 is made up of 14 amino acids. This chain's CDR3 is CASSSRQGRYGYTF. CDR3 coding DNA: TGTGCCAGCAGTTCCAGACAGGGTCGGTATGGCTACACCTTC.

This clonotype occurred a few times. The chain joins TRBV15 to TRBJ2-5, with D hard to call. Germline V lookup: CDR1 LNHNV, CDR2 YYDKDF (reference sequence). There are 17 residues in the CDR3. Trimming removed 1 base from V and 5 bases from J, with 20 bases in between. The CDR3 protein is CATSRGRAFRSDETQYF. For the CDR3, the DNA is TGTGCCACCAGCAGAGGAAGGGCTTTCCGAAGCGACGAGACCCAGTACTTC. Drawing the rest from reference TRBV15 and TRBJ2-5, the complete variable domain is DAMVIQNPRYQVTQFGKPVTLSCSQTLNHNVMYWYQQKSSQAPKLLFHYYDKDFNNEADTPDNFQSRRPNTSFCFLDIRSPGLGDTAMYLCATSRGRAFRSDETQYFGPGTRLLVL.

The chain joins TRBV20-1 to TRBJ1-2, with D possibly matching TRBD1 (6 bases). The length of the CDR3 is 14 residues. V was pared by 5 bases and J by 2 bases, with 15 bases between. Germline CDR1 DFQATT, CDR2 SNEGSKA (reference sequence). The CDR3 sequence is CSASILGANYGYTF. CDR3 nucleotides: TGCAGTGCTTCAATCCTGGGGGCAAACTATGGCTACACCTTC.

The CDR3 loop is CASSPRRSSGRFYEQYF. In nucleotides, the CDR3 is TGTGCCAGCAGCCCACGCAGGTCTAGCGGGAGATTCTACGAGCAGTACTTC. The chain carries TRBV5-6 and TRBJ2-7; 10 bases match TRBD2. The CDR3 loop spans 17 amino acids. V dropped 4 bases and J dropped 3; count of bases not matched to a gene: 13. Germline values: CDR1 SGHDT, CDR2 YYEEEE.

This chain links TRBV4-2 with TRBJ1-5; no definite D call. V lost 0 bases to trimming and J lost 4 bases, with 10 bases between them. Looked up from germline, CDR1 is LGHNA and CDR2 is YNFKEQ. The CDR3 is made up of 15 amino acids. CDR3 sequence (DNA): TGTGCCAGCAGCCAAGATATAGGGTGGAATCAGCCCCAGCATTTT. Its protein product is CASSQDIGWNQPQHF.